This TCR beta chain comes out of a study of cytomegalovirus exposure and HLA in healthy donors. Losses at the gene ends were 2 bases for V and 6 bases for J; bases not matched to a gene: 3. The CDR3 is made up of 13 amino acids. Germline assignment: CDR1 KGHSH and CDR2 LQKENI. The PCR made use of 60 Vbeta and 13 Jbeta primers. Some clones are missing from TCRdb's copy, which holds only in-frame ones; the method was immunoSEQ multiplex PCR. The sample carries tens of thousands of clones, roughly 84% recorded once. The sequence came from a man under 40 in good health and CMV-seronegative. This sequence joins TRBV18 and TRBJ1-2; 7 bases agree with TRBD1. The sequencing sample was made of PBMCs. The CDR3 region has the DNA TGTGCCAGCTCACCAAGGGACAGCGATGGCTACACCTTC. This encodes CASSPRDSDGYTF.